A selection of T cell receptor beta chains follows, all from one sample in a study of Ad26.COV2.S vaccination and SARS-CoV-2 variants. Assay: immunoSEQ multiplex PCR; the TCRdb copy retains only in-frame clones and omits some. In the table there are 350,000 to 450,000 clones, roughly 90% of which are singletons. The specimen was peripheral blood, collected in a trial of Ad26.COV2.S vaccine versus placebo. These receptors were collected from a person between 18 and 65 years old who received the Ad26.COV2.S COVID-19 vaccine or a placebo. The conserved cysteine and the conserved F or W are not part of the CDR3 here. For some rows the clone size is stated as once, few or many, or as a class when expanded; others skip it.

v_gene	j_gene	abundance	CDR3aa
TRBV19	TRBJ1-5	.	ASSIGRYSNQPQH
TRBV27	TRBJ1-1	.	ASSLRGRAEAF
TRBV5-6	TRBJ1-5	.	ASSVQDQPQH
TRBV11-2	TRBJ2-1	.	ASSLDTGTNEQF
TRBV7-2	TRBJ1-1	.	ASSLGWQMNTEAF
TRBV7-2	TRBJ1-4	.	ASSGPGTGTNEKLF
TRBV6-5	TRBJ1-3	.	ASVAGTSGNTIY
TRBV7-8	TRBJ2-7	.	ASSNRGLYEQY
TRBV2	TRBJ2-1	.	ASNPPPGLAGVDNEQF
TRBV28	TRBJ2-3	.	ASGNSDWGGSDTQY
TRBV6-1	TRBJ2-7	many	ASSDSQGY
TRBV19	TRBJ2-2	.	ASSGLGLKNTGELF
TRBV5-4	TRBJ2-7	.	ASSPWDSRDEQY
TRBV27	TRBJ2-7	.	ASSLLGQGGSQY
TRBV10-3	TRBJ2-2	.	AISDGLAINTGELF
TRBV11-2	TRBJ2-1	.	ASSLDSGAYNEQF
TRBV9	TRBJ1-2	.	ASSVASGFNYGYT
TRBV4-2	TRBJ2-3	once	ASSQDEAGGGFGARY
TRBV7-3	TRBJ2-7	.	ASSLIGTGGYEQY
TRBV5-6	TRBJ2-7	.	ASSPSGSSYEQY
TRBV10-3	TRBJ2-7	.	AISPDDRGYEQY
TRBV9	TRBJ1-1	.	ASSVGPAPSNTEAF
TRBV27	TRBJ1-5	.	ASSLREGDQPQH
TRBV19	TRBJ1-6	.	ASSISGQGNSPLH
TRBV4-2	TRBJ2-5	.	ASSQDPPGSLQETQY
TRBV5-1	TRBJ1-2	.	ASSWGDREEGYT
TRBV12-3/TRBV12-4	TRBJ2-2	.	ASTMDRTGELF
TRBV19	TRBJ1-1	.	ASSIAGWNTEAF
TRBV5-1	TRBJ2-3	few	ASSPNPRQSTDTQY
TRBV2	TRBJ2-2	.	ASSRDGELF
TRBV6-5	TRBJ2-1	.	ASRGGGNEQF
TRBV18	TRBJ1-2	few	ASSPLSNSGHSYGYT
TRBV13	TRBJ2-1	.	ASSSGTSGTPYNEQF
TRBV28	TRBJ1-3	once	ASRTSNSGNTIY
TRBV12-5	TRBJ1-1	.	ASALDGGSEAF
TRBV6-2/TRBV6-3	TRBJ1-6	once	ASSQPNAGSPLH
TRBV5-4	TRBJ2-5	.	ASSSTRPKTQY
TRBV15	TRBJ2-3	once	ATSSSRPNEPTDTQY
TRBV28	TRBJ2-7	.	ASSLDQGAVQY
TRBV21-1	TRBJ1-2	.	ASSKESYRTGGNYGYT
TRBV5-1	TRBJ2-3	.	ASSLAGLSTDTQY
TRBV7-8	TRBJ1-2	.	ASSPGGGYGYT
TRBV9	TRBJ2-7	once	ASSVGHYGEQY
TRBV7-2	TRBJ2-4	.	ASSLSTAKNIQY
TRBV6-1	TRBJ2-5	.	ASSAGTGRLGETQY
TRBV7-8	TRBJ2-2	.	ASSPQTGELF
TRBV6-5	TRBJ1-1	.	ASSYPGAEAF